Detailed here is one TCR beta chain. From germline, CDR1 is SGHAT and CDR2 FQNNGV. This CDR3 contains 16 residues. The ends were cut back, 6 bases at V and 3 bases at J, with 17 bases in the middle. RNA was extracted with the RNeasy kit, and a quantity of roughly 0.5 to 1 ug was reverse transcribed using random hexamers. The CDR3 of TCR beta was amplified by immunoSEQ multiplex PCR across 54 Vbeta and 13 Jbeta. Via MiXCR, TCRdb re-called the immunoSEQ multiplex PCR reads, giving one row per CDR3 protein. The table shows almost 450,000 distinct CDR3 sequences, with more than 80% occurring only once. The record originates from a study of CD8 T cells in Susac syndrome.

This chain links TRBV11-2 with TRBJ1-4; D unclear. Sample: CD8+ T cells from PBMCs. The sequence derives from a human donor with multiple sclerosis. The CDR3 is CASRLAPTEANEKLFF. For the CDR3, the DNA is TGTGCCAGCAGATTGGCTCCCACCGAAGCTAATGAAAAACTGTTTTTT.